This T cell receptor (beta chain) was identified in a study of cytomegalovirus exposure and HLA in healthy donors. Study-wide results and caveats: Testing in vitro showed a few CMV-associated chains specific for CMV antigens.

The V gene lost 2 bases and the J gene lost 5 bases, with 10 bases spanning the gap. Germline V lookup: CDR1 MNHEY, CDR2 SVGAGI. The CDR3 length is 14 residues. The PCR used 60 Vbeta and 13 Jbeta primers. Sequencing was performed with immunoSEQ multiplex PCR; in TCRdb, only in-frame clones are kept and a portion is missing. The table includes about 90,000 clones, roughly three quarters detected once. On this clone itself: Its antigen is undetermined.

The clonotype originates from a man in his thirties or forties in good health and CMV-seronegative. Sequenced input: PBMCs. The J gene is TRBJ1-5, the V gene TRBV6-5; TRBD1 is a possible D gene (5 bases). The CDR3 coding sequence is TGTGCCAGCAGTTACGGGGCAGACGATCAGCCCCAGCATTTT. Translation gives CASSYGADDQPQHF.